This T cell receptor (beta chain) is from a study of blood T cell repertoires in COVID-19. Trimming removed 6 bases from V and 1 base from J, with 3 bases in between. CDR1 and CDR2 (germline): ENHRY, SYGVKD. The CDR3 is 11 amino acids. Recovered participants had two consecutive negative NP/OP PCR tests, healthcare professional clearance, or symptom resolution. Note on this clone: Within the sample, other DNA sequences also encode this same CDR3.

Original analysis: Estimated nucleated cell counts came from reference gene primer amplification. Profiled with immunoSEQ multiplex PCR; TCRdb holds only in-frame clones, not every one. V and J calls plus clone size are reproduced from that table; the DNA served to infer D and trimming. The sample holds 250,000 or so clones; about 87% are singletons and the top ten take about 1.6%. Sequencing was performed on PBMCs or T cells enriched from blood (not recorded which). The sequence was obtained from a woman in her forties or fifties who had recovered from COVID-19. The chain recombines TRBV10-3 with TRBJ2-5; D is ambiguous. The CDR3 DNA follows: TGTGCCATCAGCAGCCAAGAGACCCAGTACTTC. Translated: CAISSQETQYF.